One TCR beta chain is described in this entry. What it binds is unknown. CD8+ T cells were isolated by negative magnetic selection. This sample was included in a study of human CD8 memory T cell subsets. Points from the study as a whole: From the Chao1 estimates, stem-like memory T cells appeared to be more diverse than precursor exhausted T cells.

The CDR3 spans 15 residues. Germline V gives CDR1 LGHNA, CDR2 YNFKEQ. The authors made TCR beta libraries using UMI-labeled 5' RACE. TCRdb reprocessed the 5' RACE reads, with one entry per CDR3 protein and no DNA. The table for this sample gives 15,000 to 20,000 distinct CDR3 sequences. This TCR derives from a human donor in good health. The chain joins TRBV4-2 to TRBJ2-5; there is no DNA to check the TCRdb D call of TRBD1. Sample: CD8+ stem-like memory T cells (TSCM and TCM) sorted from PBMCs. Subset given: stem-like memory CD8 T cells (TSTEM), CCR7+ PD-1- TIGIT-. The CDR3 protein is CASSQKDRGVETQYF.